A selection of T cell receptor beta chains follows, all from one sample in a study of cytomegalovirus exposure and HLA in healthy donors. Sequencing used immunoSEQ multiplex PCR; TCRdb keeps in-frame clones, though not all of them. The sample has some 120,000 clones; the top ten hold around 2.7%. Sequencing input: PBMCs. These receptors all come from a man aged 25 to 40 in good health and CMV-seronegative. Both conserved end residues are part of each CDR3. Each record gives: D gene, V gene, J gene, CDR3 DNA, CDR3 protein. A D gene is named only where the DNA matches it firmly.

>TRBD2|TRBV29-1|TRBJ2-6
TGCAGCGTTACAACACGCGGGGGGGGCTCTGGGGCCAACGTCCTGACTTTC
CSVTTRGGGSGANVLTF
>NA|TRBV30|TRBJ2-7
TGTGCCTGGAGCGCACGCGACGAGCAGTACTTC
CAWSARDEQYF
>NA|TRBV28|TRBJ2-1
TGTGCCAGCAGTTTAGGGGGGTGGTTAGCAATCGGCAATGAGCAGTTCTTC
CASSLGGWLAIGNEQFF
>NA|TRBV29-1|TRBJ1-1
TGCAGCACAAAGAGGGAGAAAGGCACTGAAGCTTTCTTT
CSTKREKGTEAFF
>TRBD2|TRBV7-2|TRBJ2-7
TGTGCCAGCAGCCTTGGACTAGCGACCTACGAGCAGTACTTC
CASSLGLATYEQYF
>TRBD2|TRBV15|TRBJ2-3
TGTGCCACCAGCAGAGGCTCTAGCGGGAGAAAGACAGATACGCAGTATTTT
CATSRGSSGRKTDTQYF
>TRBD1|TRBV5-5|TRBJ2-5
TGTGCCAGCAGCTTGGGGGAGGGACAGGGACAAGAGACCCAGTACTTC
CASSLGEGQGQETQYF
>NA|TRBV29-1|TRBJ2-1
TGCAGCGTTGATTCAGGGGGACTTTACAATGAGCAGTTCTTC
CSVDSGGLYNEQFF
>NA|TRBV6-6|TRBJ2-1
TGTGCCAGCAGCTTCCGGGGGAGTAGGGACAATGAGCAGTTCTTC
CASSFRGSRDNEQFF
>NA|TRBV6-5|TRBJ2-7
TGTGCCAGCAGCTGGGGAGGGGCAGGGGGCAACGAGCAGTACTTC
CASSWGGAGGNEQYF
>NA|TRBV2|TRBJ1-1
TGTGCCAGCAATGGGGGGACCGACACTGAAGCTTTCTTT
CASNGGTDTEAFF